One sample yielded the 12 T cell receptor beta chains listed below, sequenced in a study of neurological immune-mediated disorders. TCRdb redid the calling of the 5' RACE reads with MiXCR, one entry per CDR3 protein. The table records about 40,000 distinct CDR3 sequences, around 14% of them present only once. The specimen sequenced was PBMCs. The receptors were sampled from a woman in her 50s with HTLV-1-associated myelopathy (HAM/TSP).

This clonotype was picked up many times. The chain recombines TRBV5-1 with TRBJ2-1, with 9 bases identical to TRBD2. Trimming at V came to 4 bases and at J to 5 bases, leaving 7 bases not matched to a gene. Germline assignment: CDR1 SGHRS and CDR2 YFSETQ. The length of the CDR3 is 15 residues. CDR3 sequence: CASSVRGGGHNEQFF. CDR3 coding DNA: TGCGCCAGCAGCGTGCGGGGGGGCGGACACAATGAGCAGTTCTTC.

This clonotype has just a few counts. The rearrangement uses TRBV2 and TRBJ1-5, with D unresolved. V lost 5 bases and J 3 bases, leaving 8 bases between the germline ends. Germline lookup yields CDR1 SNHLY and CDR2 FYNNEI. CDR3 size: 13 residues. CDR3 region: CASSPGFNQPQHF. CDR3 nucleotide sequence: TGTGCCAGCAGTCCGGGTTTCAATCAGCCCCAGCATTTT.

This clonotype was detected ten times or more. The rearrangement links TRBV7-2 to TRBJ1-5; D gene uncertain. Trimming took off 1 base at V and 13 bases at J, with 11 bases between the two ends. This CDR3 is built from 12 residues. Germline CDR1 reads SGHTA; CDR2 reads FQGNSA. The chain's CDR3 is CASSLGEGSQHF. The CDR3 bases are TGTGCCAGCAGCTTAGGGGAGGGCTCGCAGCATTTT. The full variable domain, its missing parts supplied by reference TRBV7-2 and TRBJ1-5, is GAGVSQSPSNKVTEKGKDVELRCDPISGHTALYWYRQSLGQGLEFLIYFQGNSAPDKSGLPSDRFSAERTGGSVSTLTIQRTQQEDSAVYLCASSLGEGSQHFGDGTRLSIL.

There are many counts of this clonotype. The V call is TRBV5-1, the J call TRBJ2-7; 12 positions match TRBD2. The CDR3 consists of 18 residues. J was trimmed by 0 bases and V by 0 bases; bases with no gene match: 7. Germline V lookup: CDR1 SGHRS, CDR2 YFSETQ. The CDR3 is CASSLGPLAGGSSYEQYF. CDR3 nucleotide sequence: TGCGCCAGCAGCTTGGGGCCCCTAGCGGGGGGGAGCTCCTACGAGCAGTACTTC.

In its sample, this clonotype was seen many times. The V gene is TRBV7-2, the J gene TRBJ2-7; TRBD2 is a possible D gene (5 bases). CDR3 length equals 11 residues. Germline CDR1 and CDR2: SGHTA and FQGNSA. Trimming cost V 7 bases and J 6 bases, with 10 bases left between them. In DNA form, the CDR3 reads TGTGCCAGCACCGACGCGGGCGAGCAGTACTTC. This gives the protein CASTDAGEQYF.

This clonotype was detected many times. The V and J genes are TRBV20-1 and TRBJ2-7; maybe TRBD1 (6 bases). The CDR3 is 15 residues long. Germline assignment: CDR1 DFQATT and CDR2 SNEGSKA (reference sequence). Trimming left V 0 bases short and J 1 base short, with 13 bases between. The CDR3, as DNA: TGCAGTGCTAGAGATGAGGGGACACTATCCTACGAGCAGTACTTC. Its translation is CSARDEGTLSYEQYF.

This clonotype was recorded at least ten times. This sequence joins TRBV24-1 and TRBJ1-5; D unresolved. Per the germline V gene, CDR1 is KGHDR and CDR2 is SFDVKD. Deletions cut 3 bases from V and 0 bases from J, with 8 bases between. The CDR3 consists of 15 residues. The CDR3 loop reads CATSDREGSNQPQHF. The CDR3 bases are TGTGCCACCAGTGATAGGGAGGGTAGCAATCAGCCCCAGCATTTT.

In this sample, this clonotype turned up many times. The rearrangement uses TRBV9 and TRBJ1-2; no firm D call. With 2 bases removed from V and 4 bases from J, the gap between germline ends came to 9 bases. This CDR3 is 13 amino acids long. From germline, CDR1 is SGDLS and CDR2 YYNGEE. The DNA of the CDR3 is TGTGCCAGCAGCGTCTCCGAGAGCTATGGCTACACCTTC. Translated, it gives CASSVSESYGYTF. The whole variable domain, filled in from reference TRBV9 and TRBJ1-2, reads DSGVTQTPKHLITATGQRVTLRCSPRSGDLSVYWYQQSLDQGLQFLIQYYNGEERAKGNILERFSAQQFPDLHSELNLSSLELGDSALYFCASSVSESYGYTFGSGTRLTVV.

This clonotype appeared many times. The CDR3 is CASSLIQGFGETQYF. In nucleotides, the CDR3 is TGTGCCAGCAGCCTTATACAGGGGTTTGGAGAGACCCAGTACTTC. The rearrangement joins TRBV12-3 or TRBV12-4 to TRBJ2-5; 7 positions agree with TRBD1. CDR3 length: 15 residues. J gave up 4 bases and V 6 bases, and 11 bases lay outside the gene matches.

At least ten counts were recorded for this clonotype. The gene calls are TRBV5-6 and TRBJ1-5, with unresolved D. V lost 0 bases and J lost 7, with 11 bases in between. CDR1 and CDR2 (germline): SGHDT, YYEEEE. This CDR3 comprises 14 residues. Here the CDR3 DNA reads TGTGCCAGCAGCTTGGCCACTCTAGGACAGCCCCAGCATTTT. Residues: CASSLATLGQPQHF.

V is TRBV9 and J is TRBJ1-2; D is possibly TRBD1 (6 bases). Germline V gene data show CDR1 as SGDLS and CDR2 as YYNGEE. Trimming pared 4 bases from V and 6 bases from J, leaving 19 bases between. The CDR3 totals 15 residues. The CDR3 sequence is CASSLHVQGADGYTF. As DNA, the CDR3 is TGTGCCAGCAGCCTCCATGTACAGGGAGCGGATGGCTACACCTTC.

This clonotype was detected ten times or more. The J gene is TRBJ1-5, the V gene TRBV7-8; tentatively, D is TRBD1 (6 bases). This CDR3 has 15 residues. Trimming stripped 5 bases from V and 6 bases from J, with 17 bases between. CDR1 and CDR2 from the germline V gene are SGHVS and FQNEAQ. The CDR3 nucleotides are TGTGCCAGCAGCCTTGCCGGGGGGCAAGGTCAGCCCCAGCATTTT. This encodes CASSLAGGQGQPQHF.